One T cell receptor (beta chain) is described in this entry. The antigen is unknown. This table comes from immunoSEQ multiplex PCR, and its TCRdb copy is limited to in-frame clones, with some not included. The table includes approximately 810,000 clones, 80% to 95% detected once. Naivety among CD8 cells was defined by CD45RO negativity and positive CCR7 selection, thereby excluding terminally differentiated effector memory CD45RA+ cells. Free of recent acute infections or vaccinations, the donors were healthy HIV-negative adults. The data are from a study of shared clonotypes between healthy human individuals. About the study: Used for every donor were three CD4 naive, three CD4 memory, two CD8 naive and one CD8 memory plate. Findings and limits, study-wide: A small donor pool kept down the genetic and exposure-history diversity that was represented. The study found approximately 5% of naive CD4 clonotypes shared across a few donors.

Germline CDR1 reads MNHEY; CDR2 reads SVGAGI. Trimming removed 6 bases from V and 12 bases from J, with 14 bases in between. The CDR3 covers 12 residues. The J gene is TRBJ1-4, the V gene TRBV6-5; D might be TRBD1 (5 bases). Sequenced: naive CD8+ T cells sorted from blood. The TCR originated in a man between 25 and 39 years old in good health. CDR3 in DNA: TGTGCCAGCAGCCTTCAGGGAACTCAACTGTTTTTT. Residues: CASSLQGTQLFF.